One sample yielded the 14 T cell receptor beta chains listed below, sequenced in a study of blood T cell repertoires in COVID-19. Here immunoSEQ multiplex PCR was the method, and the copy in TCRdb shows in-frame clones only, minus some. The repertoire has roughly 430,000 clones, 88% of them found once; the top ten carry approximately 2%. The specimen was PBMCs or T cells enriched from blood (not recorded which). The receptors were gathered from a woman in her 40s with acute COVID-19.

The chain employs TRBV19 and TRBJ2-1; 10 nucleotides line up with TRBD2. This CDR3 contains 15 residues. Germline V gene data show CDR1 as LNHDA and CDR2 as SQIVND (reference sequence). V dropped 5 bases and J dropped 4; count of bases not matched to a gene: 5. CDR3 loop: CASSETSGIYNEQFF. The CDR3 DNA reads TGTGCCAGTAGTGAAACTAGCGGGATTTACAATGAGCAGTTCTTC.

This clone was detected only a few times. V and J are TRBV7-6 and TRBJ2-2, with D possibly matching TRBD1 (5 bases). This CDR3 comprises 14 residues. The ends were cut back, 5 bases at V and 6 bases at J, with 13 bases in the middle. Germline assignment: CDR1 SGHVS and CDR2 FNYEAQ. CDR3 amino acids: CASSPQGFAGELFF. The DNA of the CDR3 is TGTGCCAGCAGCCCTCAGGGTTTCGCCGGGGAGCTGTTTTTT.

The J gene is TRBJ2-5, the V gene TRBV4-2, with 13 nucleotides matching TRBD2. Germline-derived CDR1 and CDR2 are LGHNA and YNFKEQ. The length of the CDR3 is 17 residues. The V and J ends lost 7 bases and 3 bases, in that order; junction bases with no gene match: 11. Here the CDR3 DNA reads TGTGCCAGCACCCCCAGGACTAGCGGGGGAGGTGAAGAGACCCAGTACTTC. Translation gives CASTPRTSGGGEETQYF.

The V call is TRBV6-6, the J call TRBJ2-5; the match to TRBD1 covers 9 bases. V dropped 5 bases and J dropped 4; count of bases not matched to a gene: 20. This CDR3 has 19 amino acids. Germline V CDR1 and CDR2: MNHNY, SVGAGI (reference sequence). Written as DNA, the CDR3 is TGTGCCAGCAGTCCTTTCTCGTTTGTGCCGGGACAGGGTCGAGAGACCCAGTACTTC. Encoded protein: CASSPFSFVPGQGRETQYF.

V is TRBV27 and J is TRBJ1-1, with 10 positions matching TRBD1. The CDR3 is 15 residues long. Germline V CDR1 and CDR2: MNHEY, SMNVEV (reference sequence). V lost 3 bases to trimming and J lost 4 bases; unmatched junction nucleotides: 5. The CDR3 coding sequence is TGTGCCAGCAGTTTTTCCAGGACAGGGGGCACTGAAGCTTTCTTT. Translating it yields CASSFSRTGGTEAFF.

V gene TRBV5-1 combines with J gene TRBJ2-1, with D possibly being TRBD2 (6 bases). The V end lost 3 bases, the J end lost 6 bases, and 25 bases lay between the germline ends. Per germline, CDR1 SGHRS and CDR2 YFSETQ. There are 18 residues in the CDR3. The CDR3 loop is CASSSPASEISVVNEQFF. In DNA form, the CDR3 reads TGCGCCAGCAGCTCCCCGGCTAGCGAGATCTCGGTTGTCAATGAGCAGTTCTTC.

The chain combines TRBV13 with TRBJ1-6; TRBD1 is a possible D gene (5 bases). Germline V gene lookup returns CDR1 PRHDT and CDR2 FYEKMQ (reference sequence). With 6 bases removed from V and 9 bases from J, the gap between germline ends came to 9 bases. The CDR3 contains 12 residues. The CDR3 DNA follows: TGTGCCAGCAGGGGGGGAACTTCACCCCTCCACTTT. It specifies CASRGGTSPLHF.

The chain uses TRBV5-1 and TRBJ2-7, with TRBD1 matching over 10 bases. Germline V lookup: CDR1 SGHRS, CDR2 YFSETQ. This CDR3 is 14 amino acids long. The J segment lost 5 bases and the V segment lost 2 bases, leaving 4 bases of the junction unmatched. The CDR3 region has the DNA TGCGCCAGCAGCTTCTCCGGGACAGGGGACGAGCAGTACTTC. Protein product: CASSFSGTGDEQYF.

V usage is TRBV20-1 and J usage is TRBJ2-1, with 9 bases identical to TRBD2. The germline CDR1 and CDR2 sequences are DFQATT and SNEGSKA (reference sequence). The V segment lost 3 bases and the J segment 3 bases; nucleotides outside the gene matches: 9. CDR3 length: 16 amino acids. CDR3 bases: TGCAGTGCTAGTTCCCGGCTAGCGGGGAGCTACAATGAGCAGTTCTTC. Encoded protein: CSASSRLAGSYNEQFF.

This sequence joins TRBV5-6 and TRBJ2-7, with 12 nucleotides matching TRBD2. The germline V gene encodes CDR1 SGHDT and CDR2 YYEEEE. The CDR3 covers 16 residues. V shed 4 bases, J shed 3 bases, and the junction held 8 bases outside the gene matches. In DNA, the CDR3 is TGTGCCAGCAGCCCTCGACTAGCGGGGGTCATCTACGAGCAGTACTTC. Protein: CASSPRLAGVIYEQYF.

The chain recombines TRBV5-1 with TRBJ1-4; weak D call: TRBD1 (5 bases). Germline CDR1 reads SGHRS; CDR2 reads YFSETQ. This CDR3 comprises 15 residues. V was clipped by 0 bases and J by 5 bases, with 11 bases between them. The CDR3, as DNA: TGCGCCAGCAGCTTGGAAGGGACTTCAAATGAAAAACTGTTTTTT. This codes for CASSLEGTSNEKLFF.

The chain carries TRBV6-5 and TRBJ2-5, with D perhaps TRBD2 (5 bases). The CDR3 is 13 amino acids. V was shortened by 9 bases and J by 7 bases, with 18 bases between the two germline ends. Germline loops: CDR1 MNHEY, CDR2 SVGAGI. Written as DNA, the CDR3 is TGTGCCAGTACCCGGGATCTTACGGGGACCCAGTACTTC. Its protein is CASTRDLTGTQYF.

The chain couples TRBV6-5 to TRBJ1-3, with 7 bases that match TRBD1. The J segment lost 2 bases and the V segment lost 3 bases, leaving 7 bases of the junction unmatched. Looked up from germline, CDR1 is MNHEY and CDR2 is SVGAGI. There are 16 residues in the CDR3. The DNA of the CDR3 is TGTGCCAGCAGTTATAAGGGGGCGCCTCCTGGAAACACCATATATTTT. It codes for CASSYKGAPPGNTIYF.

DNA for the CDR3: TGCGCCAGTATAACATCTAGCGGGGGTCCTAATGAGCAGTTCTTC. Amino acid sequence: CASITSSGGPNEQFF. The rearrangement uses TRBV5-1 and TRBJ2-1, with 10 positions matching TRBD2. Germline V gene sequence: CDR1 SGHRS, CDR2 YFSETQ. CDR3 length: 15 amino acids. The trim removed 8 bases at V and 7 bases at J, leaving 12 bases unmatched.